Detailed here is one T cell receptor (beta chain). Its matching antigen is unknown. These data belong to a study of T cell clones after liver transplantation. Study-level background: Apart from three HCV-positive recipients, transplants were for non-autoimmune, non-viral reasons.

Study conclusions and caveats: A significant post-transplant drop in circulating graft-donor-reactive CD4 TCRbeta sequences occurred in most of the 8 subjects.

The germline V gene has CDR1 SGHNT and CDR2 YENEEA. The CDR3 consists of 19 residues. The V end lost 1 base, the J end lost 0 bases, and 19 bases lay between the germline ends. Libraries were prepared by immunoSEQ multiplex PCR; TCRdb keeps only in-frame clonotypes and omits some of them. This repertoire shows 65,000 to 80,000 clones, less than 85% found once; its top ten account for roughly 2.8%. This TCR came from a human patient who received a liver transplant. Some T cells may possibly be graft donor cells. This material consisted of CD4+ T cells from blood, taken at the 22-month timepoint. V is TRBV11-3 and J is TRBJ2-1; D remains ambiguous. In nucleotides, the CDR3 is TGTGCCAGCAGCTTAGGATGGGGTGAAGAGCCCATCTCCTACAATGAGCAGTTCTTC. Translated: CASSLGWGEEPISYNEQFF.